This TCR beta chain was profiled in a study of blood T cell repertoires in COVID-19. This table comes from immunoSEQ multiplex PCR, and its TCRdb copy is limited to in-frame clones, with some not included. In the table there are about 250,000 clones, over 70% of which are singletons. The CDR3 is 16 amino acids. V lost 4 bases to trimming and J lost 0 bases, with 10 bases between them. Germline V gene lookup returns CDR1 LNHDA and CDR2 SQIVND (reference sequence). This rearrangement joins TRBV19 to TRBJ2-6, with D possibly TRBD2 on 6 matching bases. The clonotype comes from an elderly woman with acute or convalescent COVID-19. The sequencing sample was made of peripheral blood. Here the CDR3 reads CASSRGLLSGANVLTF. Written as DNA, the CDR3 is TGTGCCAGTAGTAGGGGACTCCTCTCTGGGGCCAACGTCCTGACTTTC.